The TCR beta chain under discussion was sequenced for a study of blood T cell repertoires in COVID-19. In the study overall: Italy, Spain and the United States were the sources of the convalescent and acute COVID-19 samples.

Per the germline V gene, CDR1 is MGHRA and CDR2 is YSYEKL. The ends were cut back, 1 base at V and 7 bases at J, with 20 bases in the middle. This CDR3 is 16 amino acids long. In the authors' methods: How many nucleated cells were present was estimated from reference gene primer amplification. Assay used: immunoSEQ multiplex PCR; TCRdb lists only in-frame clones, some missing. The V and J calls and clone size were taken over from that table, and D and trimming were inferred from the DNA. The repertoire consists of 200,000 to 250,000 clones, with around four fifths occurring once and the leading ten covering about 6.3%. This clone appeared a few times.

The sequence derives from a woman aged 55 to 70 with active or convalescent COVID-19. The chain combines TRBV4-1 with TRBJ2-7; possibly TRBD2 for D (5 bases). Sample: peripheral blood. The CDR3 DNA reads TGCGCCAGCAGCCAAGGGTCTCGTGGGATCCCGGGAGAGCAGTACTTC. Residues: CASSQGSRGIPGEQYF.